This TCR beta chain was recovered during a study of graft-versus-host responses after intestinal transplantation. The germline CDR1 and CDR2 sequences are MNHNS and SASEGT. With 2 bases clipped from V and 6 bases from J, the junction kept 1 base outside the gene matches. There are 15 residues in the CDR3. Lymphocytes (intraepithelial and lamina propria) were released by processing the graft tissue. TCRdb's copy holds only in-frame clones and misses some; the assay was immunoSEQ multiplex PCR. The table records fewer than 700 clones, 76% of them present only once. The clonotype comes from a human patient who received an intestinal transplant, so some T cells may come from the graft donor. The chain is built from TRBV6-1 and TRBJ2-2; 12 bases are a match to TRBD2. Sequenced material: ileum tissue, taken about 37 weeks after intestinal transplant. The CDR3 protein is CASSELAGGPGELFF. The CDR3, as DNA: TGTGCCAGCAGTGAACTAGCGGGAGGGCCCGGGGAGCTGTTTTTT.